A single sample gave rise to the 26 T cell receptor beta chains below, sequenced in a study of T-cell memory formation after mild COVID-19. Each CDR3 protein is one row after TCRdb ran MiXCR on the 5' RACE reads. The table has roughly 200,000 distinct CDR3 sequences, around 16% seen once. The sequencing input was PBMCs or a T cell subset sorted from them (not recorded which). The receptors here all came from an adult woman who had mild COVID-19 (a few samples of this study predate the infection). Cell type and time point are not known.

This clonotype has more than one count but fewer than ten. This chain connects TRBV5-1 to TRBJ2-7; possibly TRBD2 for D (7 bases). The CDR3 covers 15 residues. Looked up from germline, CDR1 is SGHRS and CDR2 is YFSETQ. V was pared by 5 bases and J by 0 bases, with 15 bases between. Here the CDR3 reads CASRGGGVYSYEQYF. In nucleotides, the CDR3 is TGCGCCAGCAGAGGAGGGGGGGTCTACTCCTACGAGCAGTACTTC.

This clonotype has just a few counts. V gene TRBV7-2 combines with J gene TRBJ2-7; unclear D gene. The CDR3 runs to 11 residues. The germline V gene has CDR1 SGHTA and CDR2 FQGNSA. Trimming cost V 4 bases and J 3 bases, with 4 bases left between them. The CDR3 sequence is CASSSFYEQYF. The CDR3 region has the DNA TGTGCCAGCAGCTCATTCTACGAGCAGTACTTC.

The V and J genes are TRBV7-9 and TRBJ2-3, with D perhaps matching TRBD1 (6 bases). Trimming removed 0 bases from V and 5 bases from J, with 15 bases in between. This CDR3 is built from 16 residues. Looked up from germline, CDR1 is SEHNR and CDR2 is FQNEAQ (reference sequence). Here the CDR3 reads CASSLAGLGTRDTQYF. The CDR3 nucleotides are TGTGCCAGCAGCTTAGCCGGACTGGGGACAAGAGATACGCAGTATTTT.

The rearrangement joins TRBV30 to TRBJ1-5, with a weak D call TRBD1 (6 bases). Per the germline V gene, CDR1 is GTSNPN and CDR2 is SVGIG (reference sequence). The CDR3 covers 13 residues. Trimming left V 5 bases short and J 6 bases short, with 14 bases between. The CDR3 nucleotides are TGTGCCTGGCGCAGGGGTGGAGGTCAGCCCCAGCATTTT. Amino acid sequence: CAWRRGGGQPQHF. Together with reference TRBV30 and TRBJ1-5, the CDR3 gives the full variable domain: SQTIHQWPATLVQPVGSPLSLECTVEGTSNPNLYWYRQAAGRGLQLLFYSVGIGQISSEVPQNLSASRPQDRQFILSSKKLLLSDSGFYLCAWRRGGGQPQHFGDGTRLSIL.

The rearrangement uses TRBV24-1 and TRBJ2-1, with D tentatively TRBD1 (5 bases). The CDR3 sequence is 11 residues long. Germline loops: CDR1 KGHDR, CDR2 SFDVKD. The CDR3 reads CAAGLWNEQFF. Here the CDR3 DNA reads TGTGCGGCAGGGCTGTGGAATGAGCAGTTCTTC.

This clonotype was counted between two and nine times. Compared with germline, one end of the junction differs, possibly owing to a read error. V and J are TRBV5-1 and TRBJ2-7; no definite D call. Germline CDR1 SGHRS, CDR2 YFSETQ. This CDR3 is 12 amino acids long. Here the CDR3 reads CASSLGTYEQYF. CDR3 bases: TGTGCCAGCAGTTTAGGAACCTACGAGCAGTACTTC.

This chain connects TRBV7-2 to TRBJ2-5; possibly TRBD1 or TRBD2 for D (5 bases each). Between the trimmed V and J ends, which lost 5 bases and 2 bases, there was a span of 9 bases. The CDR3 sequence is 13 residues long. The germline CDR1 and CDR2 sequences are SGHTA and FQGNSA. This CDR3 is CASSTGPQETQYF. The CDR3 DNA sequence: TGTGCCAGCAGCACGGGGCCTCAAGAGACCCAGTACTTC.

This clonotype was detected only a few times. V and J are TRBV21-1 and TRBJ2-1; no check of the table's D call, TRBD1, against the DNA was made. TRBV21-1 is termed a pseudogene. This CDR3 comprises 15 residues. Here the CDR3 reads CASSRDTGGFDEQFF. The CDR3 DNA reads TGTGCCAGCAGTCGAGATACAGGGGGCTTCGATGAGCAGTTCTTC.

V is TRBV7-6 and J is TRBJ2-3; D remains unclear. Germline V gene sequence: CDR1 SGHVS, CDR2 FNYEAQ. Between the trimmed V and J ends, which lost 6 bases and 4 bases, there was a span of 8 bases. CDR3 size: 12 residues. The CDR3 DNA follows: TGTGCCAGCAGTGGCTGGGCAGATACGCAGTATTTT. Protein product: CASSGWADTQYF.

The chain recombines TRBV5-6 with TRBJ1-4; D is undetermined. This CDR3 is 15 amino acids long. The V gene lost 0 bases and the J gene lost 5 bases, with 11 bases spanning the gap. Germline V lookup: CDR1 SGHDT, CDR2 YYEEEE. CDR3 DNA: TGTGCCAGCAGCTTGGTAGAAACCAACAATGAAAAACTGTTTTTT. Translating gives CASSLVETNNEKLFF.

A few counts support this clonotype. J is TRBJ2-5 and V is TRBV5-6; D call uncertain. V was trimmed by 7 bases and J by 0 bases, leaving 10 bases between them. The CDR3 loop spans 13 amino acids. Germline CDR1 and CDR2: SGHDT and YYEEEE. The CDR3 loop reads CASRLRYQETQYF. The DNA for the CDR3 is TGTGCCAGCCGCCTCCGGTACCAAGAGACCCAGTACTTC.

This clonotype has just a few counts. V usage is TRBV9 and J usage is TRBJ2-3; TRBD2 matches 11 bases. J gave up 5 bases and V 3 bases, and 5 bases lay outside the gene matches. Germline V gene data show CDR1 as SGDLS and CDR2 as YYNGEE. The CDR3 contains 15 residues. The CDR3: CASSDSGRALDTQYF. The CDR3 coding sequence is TGTGCCAGCAGCGATAGCGGGAGGGCCTTAGATACGCAGTATTTT.

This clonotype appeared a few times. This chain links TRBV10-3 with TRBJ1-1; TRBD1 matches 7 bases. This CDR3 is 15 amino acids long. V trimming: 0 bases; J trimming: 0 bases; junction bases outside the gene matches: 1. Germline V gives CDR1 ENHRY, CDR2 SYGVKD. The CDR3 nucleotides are TGTGCCATCAGTGAGTCCAGGGGGGTGAACACTGAAGCTTTCTTT. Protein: CAISESRGVNTEAFF.

The CDR3 is CSARDGTGANYGYTF. The CDR3 nucleotides are TGCAGTGCTAGAGACGGGACAGGCGCTAACTATGGCTACACCTTC. The chain has TRBV20-1 and TRBJ1-2, with TRBD1 matching 8 bases. CDR1 is DFQATT and CDR2 is SNEGSKA in the germline V gene (reference sequence). V lost 0 bases to trimming and J lost 0 bases; unmatched junction nucleotides: 3. The CDR3 extends over 15 amino acids.

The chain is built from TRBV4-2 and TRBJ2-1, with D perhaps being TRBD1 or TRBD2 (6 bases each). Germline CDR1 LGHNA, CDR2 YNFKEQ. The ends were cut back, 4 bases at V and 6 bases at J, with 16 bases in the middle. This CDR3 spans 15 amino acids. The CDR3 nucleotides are TGTGCCAGCAGCCCACACCCCCGGGGGCCCAATGAGCAGTTCTTC. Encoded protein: CASSPHPRGPNEQFF.

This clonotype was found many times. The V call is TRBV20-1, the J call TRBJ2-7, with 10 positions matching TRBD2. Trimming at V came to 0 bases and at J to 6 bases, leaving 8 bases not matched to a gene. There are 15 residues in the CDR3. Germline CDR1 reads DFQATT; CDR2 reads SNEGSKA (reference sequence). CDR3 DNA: TGCAGTGCTAGAGACTACCTAGCGGGAGTCGGCGAGCAGTACTTC. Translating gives CSARDYLAGVGEQYF.

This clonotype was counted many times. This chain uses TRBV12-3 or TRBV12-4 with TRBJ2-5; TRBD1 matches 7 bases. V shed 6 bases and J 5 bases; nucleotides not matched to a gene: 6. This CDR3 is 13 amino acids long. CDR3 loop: CASSETGVETQYF. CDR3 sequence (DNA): TGTGCCAGCAGCGAAACAGGGGTCGAGACCCAGTACTTC.

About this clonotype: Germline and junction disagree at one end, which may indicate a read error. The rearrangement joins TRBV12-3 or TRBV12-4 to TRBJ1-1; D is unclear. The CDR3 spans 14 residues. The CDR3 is CASSSGPGRTEALF. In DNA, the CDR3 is TGTGCCAGCAGTTCGGGTCCCGGGCGGACTGAAGCTTTATTT.

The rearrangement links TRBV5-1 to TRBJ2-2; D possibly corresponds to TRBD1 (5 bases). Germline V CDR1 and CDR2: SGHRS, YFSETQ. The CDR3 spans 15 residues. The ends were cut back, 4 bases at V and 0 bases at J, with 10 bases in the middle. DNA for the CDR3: TGCGCCAGCAGCGTCGCACAGGCGAACACCGGGGAGCTGTTTTTT. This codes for CASSVAQANTGELFF.

CDR3 sequence (DNA): TGTGCCAGCAGCCGGCTAGCGGCGAGCTCCTACAATGAGCAGTTCTTC. As protein: CASSRLAASSYNEQFF. The chain links TRBV14 to TRBJ2-1; 7 nucleotides match TRBD2. The CDR3 has 16 residues. Germline V lookup: CDR1 SGHDN, CDR2 FVKESK. V was pared by 4 bases and J by 0 bases, with 6 bases of the junction left unmatched.

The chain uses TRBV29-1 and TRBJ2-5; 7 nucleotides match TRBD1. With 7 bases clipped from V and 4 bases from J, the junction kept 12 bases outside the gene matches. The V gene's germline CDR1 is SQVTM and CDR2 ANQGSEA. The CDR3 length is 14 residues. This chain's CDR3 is CSATGEGNRETQYF. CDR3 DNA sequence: TGCAGCGCCACAGGGGAAGGTAATAGAGAGACCCAGTACTTC. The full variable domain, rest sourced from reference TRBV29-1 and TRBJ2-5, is SAVISQKPSRDICQRGTSLTIQCQVDSQVTMMFWYRQQPGQSLTLIATANQGSEATYESGFVIDKFPISRPNLTFSTLTVSNMSPEDSSIYLCSATGEGNRETQYFGPGTRLLVL.

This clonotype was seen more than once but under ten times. The CDR3 here is CASSLGQGPGYTF. The CDR3 coding sequence is TGTGCCAGCAGCCTCGGACAGGGCCCTGGCTACACCTTC. The chain carries TRBV3-1 and TRBJ1-2; 8 bases are shared with TRBD1. CDR1 is LGHDT and CDR2 is YNNKEL in the germline V gene (reference sequence). The CDR3 totals 13 residues. The junction had 5 bases not matched to a gene; V was cut back by 4 bases and J by 7 bases.

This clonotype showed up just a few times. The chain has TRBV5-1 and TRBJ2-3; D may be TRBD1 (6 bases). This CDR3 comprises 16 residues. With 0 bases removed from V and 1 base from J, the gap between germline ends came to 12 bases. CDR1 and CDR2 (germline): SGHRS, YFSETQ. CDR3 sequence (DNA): TGCGCCAGCAGCTTGGGCCCGGGACACGGCACAGATACGCAGTATTTT. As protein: CASSLGPGHGTDTQYF. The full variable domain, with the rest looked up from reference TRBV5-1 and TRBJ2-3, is KAGVTQTPRYLIKTRGQQVTLSCSPISGHRSVSWYQQTPGQGLQFLFEYFSETQRNKGNFPGRFSGRQFSNSRSEMNVSTLELGDSALYLCASSLGPGHGTDTQYFGPGTRLTVL.

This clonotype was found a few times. The CDR3 coding sequence is TGCGCCAGCAGCTTGGAACCGGGGGGTGGCTACACCTTC. Protein product: CASSLEPGGGYTF. The chain joins TRBV5-1 to TRBJ1-2; a possible D gene is TRBD1 (5 bases). Germline CDR1 is SGHRS and CDR2 is YFSETQ. The V end was cut by 0 bases, the J end by 7 bases, with 10 bases between. The length of the CDR3 is 13 residues.

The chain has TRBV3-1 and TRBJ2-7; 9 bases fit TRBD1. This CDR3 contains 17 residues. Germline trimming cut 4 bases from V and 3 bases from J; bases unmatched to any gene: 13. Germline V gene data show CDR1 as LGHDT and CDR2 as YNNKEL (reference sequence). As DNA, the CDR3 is TGTGCCAGCAGCCTTCCGGGACAGGGTACCCATTTCTACGAGCAGTACTTC. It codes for CASSLPGQGTHFYEQYF.

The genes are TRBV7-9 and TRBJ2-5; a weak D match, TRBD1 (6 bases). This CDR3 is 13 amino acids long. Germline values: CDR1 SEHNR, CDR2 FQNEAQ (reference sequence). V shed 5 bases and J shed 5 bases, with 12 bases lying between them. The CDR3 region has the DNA TGTGCCAGCAGCGTTGACAGGATGGAGACCCAGTACTTC. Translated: CASSVDRMETQYF. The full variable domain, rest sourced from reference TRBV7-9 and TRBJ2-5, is DTGVSQNPRHKITKRGQNVTFRCDPISEHNRLYWYRQTLGQGPEFLTYFQNEAQLEKSRLLSDRFSAERPKGSFSTLEIQRTEQGDSAMYLCASSVDRMETQYFGPGTRLLVL.